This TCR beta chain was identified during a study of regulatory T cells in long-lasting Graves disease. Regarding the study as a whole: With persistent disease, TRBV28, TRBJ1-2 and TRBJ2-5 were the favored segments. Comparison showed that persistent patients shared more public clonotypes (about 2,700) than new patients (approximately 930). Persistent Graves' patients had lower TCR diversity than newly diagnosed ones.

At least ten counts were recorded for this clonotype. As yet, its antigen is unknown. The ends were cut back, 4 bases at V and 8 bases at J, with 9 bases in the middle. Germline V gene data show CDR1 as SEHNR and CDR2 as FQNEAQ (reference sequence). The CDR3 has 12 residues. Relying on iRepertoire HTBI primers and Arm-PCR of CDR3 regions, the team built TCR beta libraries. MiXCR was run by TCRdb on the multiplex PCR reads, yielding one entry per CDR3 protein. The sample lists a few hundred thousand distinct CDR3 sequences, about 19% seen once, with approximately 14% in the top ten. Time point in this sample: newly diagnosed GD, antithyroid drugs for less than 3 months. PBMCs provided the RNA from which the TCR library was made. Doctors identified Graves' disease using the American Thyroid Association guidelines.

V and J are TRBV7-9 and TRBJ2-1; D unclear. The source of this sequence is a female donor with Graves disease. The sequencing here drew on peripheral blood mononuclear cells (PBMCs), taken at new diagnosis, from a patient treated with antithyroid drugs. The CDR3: CASSSTGHEQFF. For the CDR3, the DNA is TGTGCCAGCAGCTCGACTGGCCATGAGCAGTTCTTC. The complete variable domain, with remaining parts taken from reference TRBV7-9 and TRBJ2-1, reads DTGVSQNPRHKITKRGQNVTFRCDPISEHNRLYWYRQTLGQGPEFLTYFQNEAQLEKSRLLSDRFSAERPKGSFSTLEIQRTEQGDSAMYLCASSSTGHEQFFGPGTRLTVL.